These T cell receptor beta chains were read from a single sample in a study of blood T cell repertoires in COVID-19. Clones were sequenced by immunoSEQ multiplex PCR, and TCRdb holds only the in-frame ones, with some missing. The data contain about half a million clones, 85% to 90% of them seen just once; the ten biggest clones take up around 0.95%. Sequencing was performed on peripheral blood. The receptors derive from a man younger than 35 with COVID-19, enrolled during active disease. CDR3s include the opening cysteine and the closing phenylalanine or tryptophan. D genes are given only for firm matches. Part of the rows lack a size; the others show once, few, many or a class for expanded clones.

-,TRBD2,TRBV28,TRBJ2-1,CASSGNQLAGGENEQFF,TGTGCCAGCAGTGGAAACCAACTAGCGGGGGGAGAAAATGAGCAGTTCTTC
-,-,TRBV3-1/TRBV3-2,TRBJ1-5,CASSQLPSDNQPQHF,TGTGCCAGCAGCCAGCTGCCGTCAGACAATCAGCCCCAGCATTTT
once,TRBD2,TRBV30,TRBJ2-5,CAWSGGRRETQYF,TGTGCCTGGAGTGGCGGGAGGAGGGAGACCCAGTACTTC
-,TRBD1,TRBV29-1,TRBJ2-7,CSVERSGGMSEQYF,TGCAGCGTTGAACGATCAGGGGGAATGAGCGAGCAGTACTTC
-,TRBD1,TRBV2,TRBJ1-6,CASSEDRQGNNSPLHF,TGTGCCAGCAGTGAAGACAGACAGGGAAATAATTCACCCCTCCACTTT
-,-,TRBV27,TRBJ1-1,CASRRQANTEAFF,TGTGCCAGCAGGAGACAGGCAAACACTGAAGCTTTCTTT
-,-,TRBV29-1,TRBJ2-1,CSVLDIRTGEQFF,TGCAGCGTTTTGGACATCCGAACGGGTGAGCAGTTCTTC
-,TRBD1,TRBV19,TRBJ1-6,CATRDRGNSPLHF,TGTGCCACCCGAGACAGGGGCAATTCACCCCTCCACTTT
-,-,TRBV10-1,TRBJ2-2,CASSGSGELFF,TGCGCCAGCAGTGGTTCTGGGGAGCTGTTTTTT
-,TRBD2,TRBV9,TRBJ2-2,CASRALAGGAGELFF,TGTGCCAGCAGAGCCCTAGCGGGAGGGGCCGGGGAGCTGTTTTTT